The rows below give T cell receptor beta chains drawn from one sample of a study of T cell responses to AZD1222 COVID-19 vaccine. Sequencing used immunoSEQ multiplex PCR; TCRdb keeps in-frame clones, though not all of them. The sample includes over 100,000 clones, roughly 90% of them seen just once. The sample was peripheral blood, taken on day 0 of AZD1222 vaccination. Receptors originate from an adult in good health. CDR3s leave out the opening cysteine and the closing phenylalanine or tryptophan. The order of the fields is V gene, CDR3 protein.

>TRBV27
ASSLYDRTVFSNQPQH
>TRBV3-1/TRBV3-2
ASSPLEELAGYNEQF
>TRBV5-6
ASSLGQGSPLH
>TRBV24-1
ATSSGTESGELF
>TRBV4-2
ASSQALERTDTQY
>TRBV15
ATSRPGHRGEQY
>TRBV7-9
ASSRYEETQY
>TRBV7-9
ASIGQVNTEAF
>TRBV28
ATTPGPTGELF
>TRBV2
ASTLYNEQF
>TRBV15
ATSVVGGGGNQPQH
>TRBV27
ASSLEGRGNQPQH
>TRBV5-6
ASSQAGTGWAQPQH
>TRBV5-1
ASSSGQITGELF
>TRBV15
ATSGSLGNTIY
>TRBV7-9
ASAFLYGEAF
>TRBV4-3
ASSQWGGGVQETQY
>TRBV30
AWRVAGVPHEQF
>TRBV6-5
ASSYEGTSPLH
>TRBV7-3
ASSPGTSGLNTGELF
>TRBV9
ASSEGGSGNTIY
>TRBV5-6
ATKTVNGGELF
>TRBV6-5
ASSWRQGKQETQY
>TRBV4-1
ASSQLTGIGEAF
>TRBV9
ASSEWGGHLQQGEQF
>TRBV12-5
ASDLGTGGFKRSNTEAF
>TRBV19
ASRPPGQGGSGELF
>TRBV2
ASSESEKLF
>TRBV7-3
ASSLTSGQETQY
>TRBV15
ATSKGFQETQY
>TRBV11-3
ASSGDSGNTIY
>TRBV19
ASDLGQSSYNEQF
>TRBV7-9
ASIGTGEGPQH
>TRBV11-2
ASSFMAGGQGVADTQY
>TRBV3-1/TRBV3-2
ASKRGANTEAF
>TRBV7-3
ASSLTGTGISEAF
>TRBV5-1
ASSPGPLRDNEQF
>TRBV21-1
ASSARDGDNEKLF
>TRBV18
ASSPPIQPNNSPLH
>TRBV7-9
ASSLNRAGGNQPQH
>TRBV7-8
ASSLQGEDYGYT
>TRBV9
ASSVLGGANTEAF
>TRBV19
ASSAQGGYGNQPQH
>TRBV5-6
ASSVGLSSQETQY
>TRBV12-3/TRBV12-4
ASSFGGREPQH
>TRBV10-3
AISDWAGGPYEQY
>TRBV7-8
ASSLGVGAF
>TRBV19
ASSMSANQPQH
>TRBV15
ATSSPGQGIQPQH
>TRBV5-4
ASSPGERNYGYT
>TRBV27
ASREDRSRTQY
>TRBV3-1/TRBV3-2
ASSHDRVGTEAF
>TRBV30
AWSPGGTPGAYGYT
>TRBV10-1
ASSVQGENTEAF
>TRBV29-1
SVEDLGEPSTDTQY
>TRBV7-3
ASSFTSGRADEQF
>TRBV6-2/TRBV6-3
ASSPGRDTGELF
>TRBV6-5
ASSYGTGGGGELF
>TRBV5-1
ASSLGDRGTEAF